This T cell receptor beta chain was observed in a study of hypomethylating agent response in myelodysplastic syndrome. Study-level points and caveats: The MDS versus healthy comparison may be affected by non-age-matched controls.

After removal of 0 bases from V and 10 bases from J, the junction contained 10 bases not matched to a gene. The CDR3 length is 17 residues. Germline V CDR1 and CDR2: SGDLS, YYNGEE. This clone was seen once. Its antigen is currently unknown. Per the original methods: Previously reported viral-epitope specificity per VDJdb covered 1.7% of 150,000 to 200,000 unique clonotypes. The table came from immunoSEQ multiplex PCR; TCRdb's copy has only in-frame clones and leaves some out. V, J and clone size reflect that table, while D and trimming were determined from the DNA. The data show about 10,000 clones, with more than 80% seen just once and roughly 4% held by the top ten.

The material sequenced was bone marrow, taken before or after starting hypomethylating agent treatment for myelodysplastic syndrome (not recorded which). The chain links TRBV9 to TRBJ2-1, with 13 bases lining up with TRBD2. This TCR came from a human donor with myelodysplastic syndrome. DNA for the CDR3: TGTGCCAGCAGCGTAGAGGGGGGACTAGCGGGGTCTTGGGAGCAGTTCTTC. Translating gives CASSVEGGLAGSWEQFF.